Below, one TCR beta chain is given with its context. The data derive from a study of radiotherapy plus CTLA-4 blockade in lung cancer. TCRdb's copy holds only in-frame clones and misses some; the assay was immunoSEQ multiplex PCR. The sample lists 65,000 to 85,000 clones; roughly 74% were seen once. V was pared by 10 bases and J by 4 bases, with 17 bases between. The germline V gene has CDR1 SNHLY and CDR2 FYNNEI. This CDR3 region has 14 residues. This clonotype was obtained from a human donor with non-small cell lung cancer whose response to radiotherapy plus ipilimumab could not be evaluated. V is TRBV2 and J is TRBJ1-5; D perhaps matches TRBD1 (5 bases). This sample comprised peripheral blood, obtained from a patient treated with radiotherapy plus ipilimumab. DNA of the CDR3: TGTGCCACCTCAGGAACAGGTAGTAATCAGCCCCAGCATTTT. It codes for CATSGTGSNQPQHF. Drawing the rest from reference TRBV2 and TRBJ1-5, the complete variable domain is EPEVTQTPSHQVTQMGQEVILRCVPISNHLYFYWYRQILGQKVEFLVSFYNNEISEKSEIFDDQFSVERPDGSNFTLKIRSTKLEDSAMYFCATSGTGSNQPQHFGDGTRLSIL.